The 21 T cell receptor beta chains listed next were all sequenced from one sample in a study of T-cell memory formation after mild COVID-19 (dated by TCRdb to the early 2020s). The library came from 5' RACE. The data were produced on an Illumina NovaSeq 6000. The raw public reads went through TCRdb reprocessing: fastp at Q25, MiXCR clone calling, in-frame beta chains kept. Rows are unified per CDR3 protein, each entry keeping the most common DNA and genes. A total of 500,000 to 550,000 distinct CDR3 sequences appear in this sample, over 20% of them only once. The top ten clones comprise under 15% of the sample. Sequencing was carried out using PBMCs or a T cell subset sorted from them (not recorded which). All receptors come from an adult woman who had mild COVID-19 (a few samples of this study predate the infection). The sample titles of this study are shuffled in the database, so cell type and time point are left out; the donor was told from shared clones.

The chain recombines TRBV10-3 with TRBJ2-2, with TRBD2 identical over 8 bases. This CDR3 is 15 amino acids long. Germline-derived CDR1 and CDR2 are ENHRY and SYGVKD. Trimming removed 11 bases from V and 4 bases from J; junction bases left unmatched: 12. CDR3 bases: TGTGCCCCGTTAGGAGCGGGAGAGTTCACCGGGGAGCTGTTTTTT. Its protein is CAPLGAGEFTGELFF.

The table lists this clonotype with a few counts. The chain carries TRBV7-9 and TRBJ2-2; D is undetermined. V was cut by 5 bases and J by 0 bases, with 13 bases left in between. Germline V CDR1 and CDR2: SEHNR, FQNEAQ (reference sequence). The length of the CDR3 is 16 residues. The CDR3 reads CASSPFVAANTGELFF. The CDR3 region has the DNA TGTGCCAGCAGCCCGTTCGTGGCAGCGAACACCGGGGAGCTGTTTTTT.

The chain couples TRBV11-2 to TRBJ2-1, with TRBD2 matching 12 bases. Unmatched junction bases numbered 8, after V lost 5 bases and J lost 9 bases. The CDR3 runs to 15 residues. CDR1 is SGHAT and CDR2 is FQNNGV in the germline V gene. CDR3 residues: CASSLWTSGAFEQFF. The CDR3 nucleotides read TGTGCCAGCAGCCTCTGGACTAGCGGGGCGTTTGAGCAGTTCTTC.

This clonotype was counted a few times. This chain joins TRBV9 and TRBJ2-7; a possible D gene is TRBD2 (6 bases). Germline V gene sequence: CDR1 SGDLS, CDR2 YYNGEE. Trimming took 0 bases from V and 2 from J, leaving 15 bases between them. The CDR3 loop spans 16 amino acids. The CDR3 nucleotides are TGTGCCAGCAGCGTAGCTGGTAGTAGCGGAACCTACGAGCAGTACTTC. It yields the protein CASSVAGSSGTYEQYF.

The rearrangement uses TRBV20-1 and TRBJ2-7; the D gene is possibly TRBD1 (5 bases). This CDR3 is built from 13 residues. From germline, CDR1 is DFQATT and CDR2 SNEGSKA (reference sequence). Trimming stripped 0 bases from V and 3 bases from J, with 9 bases between. The CDR3 protein is CSARDLRGYEQYF. As DNA, the CDR3 is TGCAGTGCTAGAGATCTTAGGGGCTACGAGCAGTACTTC.

This clonotype was counted between two and nine times. The chain combines TRBV5-1 with TRBJ2-1; either TRBD1 or TRBD2 may fit D (7 bases each). Germline V CDR1 and CDR2: SGHRS, YFSETQ. The V and J ends lost 7 bases and 7 bases respectively, with 12 bases between them. This CDR3 is built from 12 residues. DNA of the CDR3: TGCGCCAGCCAGGGGGGAGGGAATGAGCAGTTCTTC. Amino acids: CASQGGGNEQFF.

This clonotype was detected only once. The chain uses TRBV3-1 and TRBJ2-7, with 10 bases fitting TRBD2. Per germline, CDR1 LGHDT and CDR2 YNNKEL (reference sequence). The ends lost 3 bases at V and 7 bases at J; junction bases unmatched: 9. The CDR3 is 15 amino acids. The CDR3 protein is CASSQSGRALGEQYF. The CDR3 DNA follows: TGTGCCAGCAGCCAGAGCGGGAGGGCCCTGGGAGAGCAGTACTTC.

This clonotype was observed a few times. The chain joins TRBV5-1 to TRBJ2-7, with 8 bases fitting TRBD1. Germline trimming cut 5 bases from V and 4 bases from J; bases unmatched to any gene: 14. The CDR3 extends over 16 amino acids. Germline V lookup: CDR1 SGHRS, CDR2 YFSETQ. This CDR3 is CASSSLPNRGRYEQYF. The CDR3 region has the DNA TGCGCCAGCAGTTCACTCCCCAACAGGGGGAGATACGAGCAGTACTTC.

The chain links TRBV6-2 or TRBV6-3 to TRBJ2-1; D is perhaps TRBD1 (6 bases). There are 13 residues in the CDR3. V dropped 8 bases and J dropped 0 bases, with 8 bases sitting between them. CDR1 is MNHEY, CDR2 SVGEGT, per germline. CDR3 region: CASQGSSYNEQFF. CDR3 in DNA: TGTGCCAGCCAGGGGAGCTCCTACAATGAGCAGTTCTTC.

The chain is built from TRBV20-1 and TRBJ2-7, with 10 bases lining up with TRBD1. V was pared by 3 bases and J by 3 bases, with 2 bases of the junction left unmatched. The CDR3 spans 13 residues. The V gene's germline CDR1 is DFQATT and CDR2 SNEGSKA (reference sequence). The CDR3 loop is CSARGTGVYEQYF. The CDR3 DNA reads as TGCAGTGCTAGGGGGACAGGGGTCTACGAGCAGTACTTC.

The chain has TRBV12-3 or TRBV12-4 and TRBJ2-7; 8 bases line up with TRBD1. Trimming at V came to 6 bases and at J to 7 bases, leaving 11 bases not matched to a gene. This CDR3 spans 14 amino acids. The CDR3 DNA sequence: TGTGCCAGCAGCGCTACAGGGGGAACCCGGGAGCAGTACTTC. It translates to CASSATGGTREQYF.

The chain employs TRBV4-1 and TRBJ2-7; 9 bases line up with TRBD2. CDR1 is MGHRA, CDR2 YSYEKL, per germline. V was clipped by 4 bases and J by 2 bases; unmatched bases: 6. CDR3 size: 15 residues. Written as DNA, the CDR3 is TGCGCCAGCAGCCCACAAGCGGGGGGAACCTACGAGCAGTACTTC. It is translated as CASSPQAGGTYEQYF.

Written as DNA, the CDR3 is TGTGCCAGTAGCACCTGGGGGAACCCCATCTATGGCTACACCTTC. Its translation is CASSTWGNPIYGYTF. The J gene is TRBJ1-2, the V gene TRBV19, with TRBD1 as a possible D gene (5 bases). Trimming stripped 6 bases from V and 4 bases from J, with 18 bases between. CDR3 length: 15 residues. From germline, CDR1 is LNHDA and CDR2 SQIVND (reference sequence).

This chain joins TRBV7-3 and TRBJ1-6; D possibly corresponds to TRBD1 (5 bases). This CDR3 is 14 amino acids long. V was shortened by 2 bases and J by 3 bases, with 5 bases between the two germline ends. Looked up from germline, CDR1 is SGHTA and CDR2 is FQGTGA. CDR3 bases: TGTGCCAGCAGCTTAGGACACTATAATTCACCCCTCCACTTT. Translation gives CASSLGHYNSPLHF.

This clonotype was counted at least ten times. V is TRBV5-1 and J is TRBJ1-1, with D perhaps matching TRBD1 (5 bases). V was cut by 0 bases and J by 2 bases, with 11 bases left in between. The germline V gene has CDR1 SGHRS and CDR2 YFSETQ. This CDR3 has 15 residues. The CDR3 DNA sequence: TGCGCCAGCAGCTTGGGGGCGACAGTTAACACTGAAGCTTTCTTT. Its translation: CASSLGATVNTEAFF.

Worth noting for this clonotype: Being one base from a much bigger clone, this may be a read error. The V call is TRBV12-3 or TRBV12-4, the J call TRBJ2-1; 12 nucleotides line up with TRBD2. The CDR3 runs 15 residues. The CDR3 DNA sequence: TGTGCCAGCAGGTTGACTAGCGGGAGTTACAATGAGCAGTTATTC. It codes for CASRLTSGSYNEQLF.

This clonotype was seen a few times. The chain has TRBV27 and TRBJ2-7, with a possible D match to TRBD1 (6 bases). This CDR3 region has 16 residues. CDR1 is MNHEY and CDR2 is SMNVEV in the germline V gene (reference sequence). The ends were cut back, 4 bases at V and 3 bases at J, with 19 bases in the middle. CDR3 residues: CASSYKATGFGYEQYF. In DNA form, the CDR3 reads TGTGCCAGCAGTTATAAAGCGACAGGATTTGGCTACGAGCAGTACTTC.

This clonotype was seen a handful of times. The chain couples TRBV9 to TRBJ2-3; 8 bases agree with TRBD2. In germline, CDR1 is SGDLS, CDR2 YYNGEE. The CDR3 contains 16 residues. The junction had 7 bases not matched to a gene; V was cut back by 3 bases and J by 1 base. CDR3 in DNA: TGTGCCAGCAGCGCAAATGTACTAGCGGGCACAGATACGCAGTATTTT. Its protein product is CASSANVLAGTDTQYF.

Only a few counts were recorded for this clonotype. This chain joins TRBV5-5 and TRBJ1-1; TRBD1 aligns across 8 bases. Looked up from germline, CDR1 is SGHKS and CDR2 is YYEKEE (reference sequence). Unmatched junction bases numbered 6, after V lost 3 bases and J lost 2 bases. The CDR3 has 15 residues. The CDR3 is CASSYRQGSNTEAFF. The CDR3 bases are TGTGCCAGCAGCTACAGACAGGGGTCAAACACTGAAGCTTTCTTT.

The chain recombines TRBV6-5 with TRBJ1-4; possible D gene TRBD1, 5 bases. The V end lost 6 bases, the J end lost 8 bases, and 22 bases lay between the germline ends. This CDR3 region has 16 residues. Germline V lookup: CDR1 MNHEY, CDR2 SVGAGI. The CDR3 DNA reads TGTGCCAGCAGCCCCCGACCTTGGGGGGGTGACGAAAAACTGTTTTTT. Translated, it gives CASSPRPWGGDEKLFF.

This clonotype was observed a single time. The junction differs from germline at one of its ends, possibly a read error. This rearrangement joins TRBV7-7 to TRBJ2-2; possibly TRBD1 or TRBD2 for D (7 bases each). The germline CDR1 and CDR2 sequences are SSHAT and FNYEAQ (reference sequence). This CDR3 is 15 amino acids long. For the CDR3, the DNA is TGTGCTAGCAGCCCCAGGGAGGGGGCGCCCGGGGAGCTGTTTTTT. Protein sequence: CASSPREGAPGELFF.